Included here is one T cell receptor beta chain sequence, with context. Antigen unknown. Sequence at one end of the junction differs from germline and may be a read error. The sample comes from a study of metastatic and nonmetastatic thyroid tumors. Study-wide results and caveats: It was reported that TCR beta diversity was significantly higher in malignant thyroid tumors than benign nodules, in blood and tumor.

Until they underwent thyroid surgery, no patient had received any treatment. Original methodology: To classify distant metastasis in papillary thyroid cancer, a model was built from CDR3 differences across clinicopathological groups. TCRdb re-analyzed the PCR reads using MiXCR. The V and J calls, along with clone size, are taken from TCRdb and not from the paper's own processing. The repertoire holds 30,000 or so clones, with about 29% as singletons. This clonotype was sampled from a female donor with papillary thyroid cancer or a benign thyroid nodule (not recorded which). Some clones in this sample may be carry-over from other donors' samples. The sample consisted of blood.

CDR3 in DNA: TGTGCCAGCAGTCTGCCTAGCGTGGGGGAGCTGTACTTC. Residues: CASSLPSVGELYF. The rearrangement joins TRBV28 to TRBJ2-7, with D maybe TRBD2 (6 bases). This CDR3 spans 13 amino acids. Germline V gene sequence: CDR1 MDHEN, CDR2 SYDVKM. The variable domain in full, completed from reference TRBV28 and TRBJ2-7, reads DVKVTQSSRYLVKRTGEKVFLECVQDMDHENMFWYRQDPGLGLRLIYFSYDVKMKEKGDIPEGYSVSREKKERFSLILESASTNQTSMYLCASSLPSVGELYFGPGTRLTVT.